Here is one T cell receptor beta chain with its context. This sample stems from a study of T-cell reconstitution after alpha-beta-depleted transplantation in children. Using unique molecular identifiers, the investigators prepared the TCRbeta library. TCRdb itself ran the PCR reads through MiXCR, one entry per CDR3 protein. The table lists about 270,000 distinct CDR3 sequences, 9.9% of them singletons. V lost 4 bases and J 4 bases, leaving 7 bases between the germline ends. The CDR3 is 12 residues long. This receptor was obtained from a human donor who donated a stem cell graft to a child with SCID. V gene TRBV12-3 or TRBV12-4 combines with J gene TRBJ2-5, with D hard to call. The material was PBMCs from the stem cell graft donor, obtained from the stem cell graft. CDR3 DNA sequence: TGTGCCAGCAGTTCCCCGGTAGAGACCCAGTACTTC. It is translated as CASSSPVETQYF.